This T cell receptor beta chain was identified in a study of T cell changes during pregnancy in multiple sclerosis. Clones were sequenced by immunoSEQ multiplex PCR, and TCRdb holds only the in-frame ones, with some missing. Of fewer than 100,000 clones in the sample, just over 90% were seen once. This CDR3 comprises 14 residues. With 3 bases removed from V and 0 bases from J, the gap between germline ends came to 6 bases. Germline assignment: CDR1 SGHVS and CDR2 FQNEAQ. The sequences come from peripheral blood, collected after pregnancy. The source is a female donor in good health, enrolled as a control in a pregnancy study. V and J are TRBV7-8 and TRBJ1-3; D is unclear. The CDR3 DNA reads TGTGCCAGCAGCTTCTCGAGCTCTGGAAACACCATATATTTT. Protein sequence: CASSFSSSGNTIYF.